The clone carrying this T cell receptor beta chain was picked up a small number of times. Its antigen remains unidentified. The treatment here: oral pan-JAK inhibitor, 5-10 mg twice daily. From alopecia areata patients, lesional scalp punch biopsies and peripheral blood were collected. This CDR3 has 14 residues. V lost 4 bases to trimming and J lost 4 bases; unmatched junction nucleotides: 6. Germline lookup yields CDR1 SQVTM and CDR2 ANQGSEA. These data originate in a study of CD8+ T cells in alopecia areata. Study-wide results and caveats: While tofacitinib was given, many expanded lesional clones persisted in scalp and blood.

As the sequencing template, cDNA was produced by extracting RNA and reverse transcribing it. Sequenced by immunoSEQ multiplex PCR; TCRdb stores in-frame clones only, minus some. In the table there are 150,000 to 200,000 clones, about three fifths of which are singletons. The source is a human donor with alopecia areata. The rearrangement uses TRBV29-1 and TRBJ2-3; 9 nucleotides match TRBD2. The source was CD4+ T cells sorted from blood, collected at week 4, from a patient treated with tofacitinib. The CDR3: CSVARAGGPDTQYF. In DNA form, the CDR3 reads TGCAGCGTTGCACGAGCGGGGGGACCAGATACGCAGTATTTT.